The sequence of this T cell receptor (beta chain) was determined in a study of shared clonotypes between healthy human individuals. Study context: Per-donor plates numbered three CD4 naive, three CD4 memory, two CD8 naive and one CD8 memory. Study-level points and caveats: Larger estimated richness was generally recorded for naive subsets relative to memory subsets.

Data came from immunoSEQ multiplex PCR; TCRdb stores just in-frame clones and leaves some out. Seen here are approximately 100,000 clones, 68% observed once, and the top ten hold 24%. The trim removed 5 bases at V and 5 bases at J, leaving 9 bases unmatched. Per germline, CDR1 SGHVS and CDR2 FQNEAQ. This CDR3 is 15 amino acids long. A remark on this clone: The antigen is undetermined.

The rearrangement links TRBV7-8 to TRBJ2-7, with 10 bases matching TRBD1. Sequencing was carried out using memory CD8+ T cells sorted from blood. The subset denotes: CD45RO+ cells pooled with CCR7-negative TemRA cells. This receptor was identified in a woman aged 25 to 39 in good health. The CDR3 loop is CASSHGTGDLDEQYF. The CDR3 nucleotides are TGTGCCAGCAGCCATGGGACAGGGGATTTAGACGAGCAGTACTTC.